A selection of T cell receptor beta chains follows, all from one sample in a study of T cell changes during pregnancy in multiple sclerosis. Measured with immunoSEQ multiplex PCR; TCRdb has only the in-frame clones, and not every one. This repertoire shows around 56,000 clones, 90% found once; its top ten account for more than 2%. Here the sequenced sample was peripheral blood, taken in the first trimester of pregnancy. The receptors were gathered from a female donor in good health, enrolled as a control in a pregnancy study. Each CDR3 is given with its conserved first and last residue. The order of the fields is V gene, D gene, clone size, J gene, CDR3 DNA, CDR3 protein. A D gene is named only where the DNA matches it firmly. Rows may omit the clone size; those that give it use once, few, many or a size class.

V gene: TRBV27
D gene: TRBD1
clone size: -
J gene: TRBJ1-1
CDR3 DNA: TGTGCCAGCAGTTCCTCACAGGGGGCCACTGAAGCTTTCTTT
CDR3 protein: CASSSSQGATEAFF

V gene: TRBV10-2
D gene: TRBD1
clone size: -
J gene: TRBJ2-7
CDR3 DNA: TGCGCCAGCAGAACAGGGGGAAAGGACGAGCAGTACTTC
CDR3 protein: CASRTGGKDEQYF

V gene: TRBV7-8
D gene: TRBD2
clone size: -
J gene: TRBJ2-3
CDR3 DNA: TGTGCCAGCAGCTTAGGCTCTAGCGGGGGAGCCACAGATACGCAGTATTTT
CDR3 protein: CASSLGSSGGATDTQYF

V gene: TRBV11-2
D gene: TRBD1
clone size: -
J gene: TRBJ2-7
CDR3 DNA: TGTGCCAGCAGCCCCGGACAGGGATACGAGCAGTACTTC
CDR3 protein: CASSPGQGYEQYF

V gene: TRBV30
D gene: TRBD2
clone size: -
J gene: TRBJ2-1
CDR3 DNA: TGTGCCTGGGCTCTAGCGGACTTATACAATGAGCAGTTCTTC
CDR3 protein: CAWALADLYNEQFF

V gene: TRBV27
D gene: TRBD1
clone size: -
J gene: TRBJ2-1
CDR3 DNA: TGTGCCAGCAGTATACCAGGGGGCGAGCAGTTCTTC
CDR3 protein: CASSIPGGEQFF

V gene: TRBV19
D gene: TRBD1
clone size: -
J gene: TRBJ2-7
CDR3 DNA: TGTGCCAGTAGGAGGACAGGGGACTACGAGCAGTACTTC
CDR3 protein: CASRRTGDYEQYF

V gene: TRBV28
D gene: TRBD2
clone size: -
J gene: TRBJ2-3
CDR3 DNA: TGTGCCAGCAGTTCTCCTAGCGGGAGCGGGGGTACGCAGTATTTT
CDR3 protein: CASSSPSGSGGTQYF

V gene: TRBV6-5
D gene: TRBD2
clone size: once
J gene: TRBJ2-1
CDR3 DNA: TGTGCCAGCAGTAGCGGGAGGGCCACCTACAATGAGCAGTTCTTC
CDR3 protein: CASSSGRATYNEQFF

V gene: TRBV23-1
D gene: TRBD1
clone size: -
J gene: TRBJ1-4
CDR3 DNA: TGCGCCAGCAGTCCGCACCGGGACAGCGCTAATGAAAAACTGTTTTTT
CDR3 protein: CASSPHRDSANEKLFF

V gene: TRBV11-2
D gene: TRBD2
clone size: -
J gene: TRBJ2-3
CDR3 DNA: TGTGCCAGCAGCTTTGGGACTAGCGGATCGGATACGCAGTATTTT
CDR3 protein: CASSFGTSGSDTQYF

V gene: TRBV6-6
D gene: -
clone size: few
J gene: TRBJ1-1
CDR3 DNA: TGTGCCAGCAGCGACTGGGGCGGGAACACTGAAGCTTTCTTT
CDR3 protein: CASSDWGGNTEAFF

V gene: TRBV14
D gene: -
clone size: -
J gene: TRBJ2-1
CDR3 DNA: TGTGCCAGCAGCCCCCTCGAGGTGCTAGCCCCCGAGGAGCAGTTCTTC
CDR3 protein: CASSPLEVLAPEEQFF

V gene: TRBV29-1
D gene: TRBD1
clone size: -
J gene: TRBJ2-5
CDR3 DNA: TGCAGCGTTCCGGGACAGGGGCTGGAGACCCAGTACTTC
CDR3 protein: CSVPGQGLETQYF

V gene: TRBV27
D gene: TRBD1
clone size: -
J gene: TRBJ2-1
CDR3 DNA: TGTGCCAGCAGTTCCAGGGGGAATTACAATGAGCAGTTCTTC
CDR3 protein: CASSSRGNYNEQFF

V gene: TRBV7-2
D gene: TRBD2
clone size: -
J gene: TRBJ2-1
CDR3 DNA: TGTGCCAGCAGCGAGGTTACTAGCGGGGGGAATGAGCAGTTCTTC
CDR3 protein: CASSEVTSGGNEQFF

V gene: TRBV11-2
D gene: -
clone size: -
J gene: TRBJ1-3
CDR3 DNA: TGTGCCAGCAGCTTGAACCAGCGAGGCAACACCATATATTTT
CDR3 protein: CASSLNQRGNTIYF

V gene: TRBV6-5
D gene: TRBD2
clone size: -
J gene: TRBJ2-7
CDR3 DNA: TGTGCCAGCAGGGGGAGACGAGCGGGAGATTACGAGCAGTACTTC
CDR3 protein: CASRGRRAGDYEQYF

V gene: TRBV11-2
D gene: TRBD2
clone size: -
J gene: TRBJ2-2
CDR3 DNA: TGTGCCAGCAGCTTAGATCCTAGCGGGAGGTTGTTTTTT
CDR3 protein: CASSLDPSGRLFF

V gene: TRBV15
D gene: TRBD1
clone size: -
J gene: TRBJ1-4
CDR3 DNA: TGTGCCACCAGCGAAGGACAGGGGCTAGGTAATGAAAAACTGTTTTTT
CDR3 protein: CATSEGQGLGNEKLFF

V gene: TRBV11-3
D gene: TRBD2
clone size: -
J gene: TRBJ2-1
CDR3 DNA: TGTGCCAGCAGCTCGAGAGCCGGGACTAGCGGCAATGAGCAGTTCTTC
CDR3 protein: CASSSRAGTSGNEQFF

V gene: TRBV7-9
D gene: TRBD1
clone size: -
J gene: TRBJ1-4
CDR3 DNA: TGTGCCAGCAGCTTAGAGACCTATAGACAGGGAGAAAAACTGTTTTTT
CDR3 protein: CASSLETYRQGEKLFF

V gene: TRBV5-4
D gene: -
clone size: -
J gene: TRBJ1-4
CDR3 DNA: TGTGCCAGCAGCTTGTGGGGCGAAACTAATGAAAAACTGTTTTTT
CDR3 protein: CASSLWGETNEKLFF

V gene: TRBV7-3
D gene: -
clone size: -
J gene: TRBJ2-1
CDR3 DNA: TGTGCCAGCAGCCCAGGCTACAGGGTTGACAATGAGCAGTTCTTC
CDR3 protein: CASSPGYRVDNEQFF

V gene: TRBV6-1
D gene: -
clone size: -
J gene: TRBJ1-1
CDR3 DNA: TGTGCCAGCAGTGAAAATGAGGAGGGAGGCGGAGCTTTCTTT
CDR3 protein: CASSENEEGGGAFF

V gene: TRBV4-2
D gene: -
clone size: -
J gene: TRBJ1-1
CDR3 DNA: TGTGCCAGCAGCCAAGGGGCCTTGAACACTGAAGCTTTCTTT
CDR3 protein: CASSQGALNTEAFF

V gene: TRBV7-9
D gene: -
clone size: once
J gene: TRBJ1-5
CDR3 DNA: TGTGCCAGCAGCTTAGGTTTTGGCAGGGAAGGTCAGCCCCAGCATTTT
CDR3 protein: CASSLGFGREGQPQHF

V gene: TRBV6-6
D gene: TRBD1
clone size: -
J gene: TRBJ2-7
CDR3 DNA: TGTGCCAGCAGTTACCCTGGGGACAGGTCCAACGAGCAGTACTTC
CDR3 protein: CASSYPGDRSNEQYF

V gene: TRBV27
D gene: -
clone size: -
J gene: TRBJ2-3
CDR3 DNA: TGTGCCAGCAGTTTAACAGGGTCCACAGATACGCAGTATTTT
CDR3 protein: CASSLTGSTDTQYF

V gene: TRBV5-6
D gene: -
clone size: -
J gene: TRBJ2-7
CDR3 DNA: TGTGCCAGCAGCCCAGAGACACACTACGAGCAGTACTTC
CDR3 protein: CASSPETHYEQYF

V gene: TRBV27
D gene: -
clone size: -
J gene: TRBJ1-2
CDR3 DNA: TGTGCCAGCAGTAAAACAGGGTGGGGCTATGGCTACACCTTC
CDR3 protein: CASSKTGWGYGYTF

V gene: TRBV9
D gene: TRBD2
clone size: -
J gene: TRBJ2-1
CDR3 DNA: TGTGCCAGCAGCGTAGATCTAGCGGGGGCTATATACAATGAGCAGTTCTTC
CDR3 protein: CASSVDLAGAIYNEQFF

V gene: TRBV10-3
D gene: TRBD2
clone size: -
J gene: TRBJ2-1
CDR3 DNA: TGTGCCATCAGCCAGGTAGCTAGCGGGAGGGATGAGCAGTTCTTC
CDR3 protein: CAISQVASGRDEQFF

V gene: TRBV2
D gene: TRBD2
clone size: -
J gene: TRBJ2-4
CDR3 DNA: TGTGCCAGCAGTGCGGAGCTAGCGGGAGCCAAAAACATTCAGTACTTC
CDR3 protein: CASSAELAGAKNIQYF

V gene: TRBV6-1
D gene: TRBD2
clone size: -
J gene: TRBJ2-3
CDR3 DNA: TGTGCCAGCAGTGAACCCCTAGCGGGTTCCCCAGATACGCAGTATTTT
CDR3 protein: CASSEPLAGSPDTQYF

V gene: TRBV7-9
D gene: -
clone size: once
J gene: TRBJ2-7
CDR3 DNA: TGTGCCAGCACCCCTGGTGGGGGCCGGTCCTACGAGCAGTACTTC
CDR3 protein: CASTPGGGRSYEQYF

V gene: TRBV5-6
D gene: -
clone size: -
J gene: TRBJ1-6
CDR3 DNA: TGTGCCAGCAGCCGGCTGATGGGGGGTGTGGTGGGTAATTCACCCCTCCACTTT
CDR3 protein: CASSRLMGGVVGNSPLHF

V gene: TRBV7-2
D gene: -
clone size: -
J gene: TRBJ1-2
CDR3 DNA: TGTGCCAGCAGCTTACAACAGGGAGACTACACCTTC
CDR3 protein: CASSLQQGDYTF

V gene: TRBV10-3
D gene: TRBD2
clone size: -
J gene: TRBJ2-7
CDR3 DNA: TGTGCCATCCGGGAGGACAGGGTTGAGACTAGCGGGAGGGTCTACGAGCAGTACTTC
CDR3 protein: CAIREDRVETSGRVYEQYF

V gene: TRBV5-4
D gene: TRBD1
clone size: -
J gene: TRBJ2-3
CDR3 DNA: TGTGCCAGCAGCTTGGTAGGGACAGGGACAGATACGCAGTATTTT
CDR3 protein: CASSLVGTGTDTQYF

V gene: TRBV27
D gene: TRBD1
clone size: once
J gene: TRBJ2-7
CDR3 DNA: TGTGCCAGCAGCCTGGGGACAGGGGCGGACGAGCAGTACTTC
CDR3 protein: CASSLGTGADEQYF

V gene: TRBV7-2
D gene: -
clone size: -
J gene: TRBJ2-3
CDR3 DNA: TGTGCCAGCAGCTTAGGTGCCCTAGGAGCCACAGATACGCAGTATTTT
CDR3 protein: CASSLGALGATDTQYF

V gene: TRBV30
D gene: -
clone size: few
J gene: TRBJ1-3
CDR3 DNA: TGTGCCTGGAATCCGGTCTCTGGAAACACCATATATTTT
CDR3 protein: CAWNPVSGNTIYF

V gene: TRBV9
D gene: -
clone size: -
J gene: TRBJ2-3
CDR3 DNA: TGTGCCAGCAGCGTAGCTAATGCATACGATACGCAGTATTTT
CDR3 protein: CASSVANAYDTQYF

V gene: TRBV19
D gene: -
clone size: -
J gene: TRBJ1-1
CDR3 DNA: TGTGCCAGTAGCCCGATTGAGGTTCGCACTGAAGCTTTCTTT
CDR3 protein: CASSPIEVRTEAFF

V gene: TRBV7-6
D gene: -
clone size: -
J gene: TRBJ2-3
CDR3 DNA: TGTGCCAGCAGCCGGCGGTCACAGGGGAGGACAGATACGCAGTATTTT
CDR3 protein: CASSRRSQGRTDTQYF

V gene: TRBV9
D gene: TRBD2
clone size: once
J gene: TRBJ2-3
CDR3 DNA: TGTGCCAGCAGCCCCGAAGGGGGACTAGCGGGGACCAGCACAGATACGCAGTATTTT
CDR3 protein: CASSPEGGLAGTSTDTQYF

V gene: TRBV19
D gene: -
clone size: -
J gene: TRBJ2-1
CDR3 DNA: TGTGCCAGTAGTATCCAGGGCTACAATGAGCAGTTCTTC
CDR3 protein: CASSIQGYNEQFF

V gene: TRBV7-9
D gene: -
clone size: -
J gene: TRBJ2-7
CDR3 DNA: TGTGCCAGCAGCCCGTTGGGAGGCGGCTACGAGCAGTACTTC
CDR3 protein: CASSPLGGGYEQYF

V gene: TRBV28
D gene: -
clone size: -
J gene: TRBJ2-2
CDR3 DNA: TGTGCCGCCGGGACTCCCCGCCCCACCGGGGAGCTGTTTTTT
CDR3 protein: CAAGTPRPTGELFF

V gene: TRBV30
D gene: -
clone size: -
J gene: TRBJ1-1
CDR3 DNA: TGTGCCTGGAGCGTCCAGGTCACTGAAGCTTTCTTT
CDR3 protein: CAWSVQVTEAFF

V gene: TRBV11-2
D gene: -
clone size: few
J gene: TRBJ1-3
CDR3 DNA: TGTGCCAGCAGCTTAGCAGGGGAAAACACCATATATTTT
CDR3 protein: CASSLAGENTIYF

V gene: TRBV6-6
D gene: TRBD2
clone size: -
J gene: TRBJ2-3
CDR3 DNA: TGTGCCAGCAGTTCCCAGCGGGGGACAGATACGCAGTATTTT
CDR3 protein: CASSSQRGTDTQYF

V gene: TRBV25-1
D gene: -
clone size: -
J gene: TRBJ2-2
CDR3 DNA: TGTGCCAGCAGTGAGAGCGGGGAGCTGTTTTTT
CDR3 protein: CASSESGELFF

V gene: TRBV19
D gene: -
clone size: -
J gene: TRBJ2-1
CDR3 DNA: TGTGCCAGTAAACCTAGTCCTAGGGAGCAGTTCTTC
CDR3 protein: CASKPSPREQFF

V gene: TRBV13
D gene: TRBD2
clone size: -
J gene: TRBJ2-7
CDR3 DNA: TGTGCCAGCAGCGCCCTAGCGGTAAGCTCCTACGAGCAGTACTTC
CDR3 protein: CASSALAVSSYEQYF